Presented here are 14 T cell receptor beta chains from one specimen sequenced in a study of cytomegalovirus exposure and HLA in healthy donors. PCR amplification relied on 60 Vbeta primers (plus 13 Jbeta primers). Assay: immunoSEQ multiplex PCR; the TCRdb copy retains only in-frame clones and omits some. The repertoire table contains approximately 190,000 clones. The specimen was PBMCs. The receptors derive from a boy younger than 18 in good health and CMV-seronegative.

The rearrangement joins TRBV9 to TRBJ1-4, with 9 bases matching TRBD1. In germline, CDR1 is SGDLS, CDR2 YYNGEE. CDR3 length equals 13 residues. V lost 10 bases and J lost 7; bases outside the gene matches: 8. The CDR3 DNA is TGTGCCGAGAGGGGGGACAGGGTTGAAAAACTGTTTTTT. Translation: CAERGDRVEKLFF.

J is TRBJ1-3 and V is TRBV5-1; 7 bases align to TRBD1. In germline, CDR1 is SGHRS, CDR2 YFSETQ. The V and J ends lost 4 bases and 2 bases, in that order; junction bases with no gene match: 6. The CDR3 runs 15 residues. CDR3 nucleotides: TGCGCCAGCAGCGAACAGGGGACAGCTGGAAACACCATATATTTT. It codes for CASSEQGTAGNTIYF.

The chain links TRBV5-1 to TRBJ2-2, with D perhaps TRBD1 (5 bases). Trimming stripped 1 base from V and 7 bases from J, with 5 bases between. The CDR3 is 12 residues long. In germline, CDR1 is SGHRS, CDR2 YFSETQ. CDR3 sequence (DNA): TGCGCCAGCAGCTTGACAGGCGGGGAGCTGTTTTTT. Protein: CASSLTGGELFF.

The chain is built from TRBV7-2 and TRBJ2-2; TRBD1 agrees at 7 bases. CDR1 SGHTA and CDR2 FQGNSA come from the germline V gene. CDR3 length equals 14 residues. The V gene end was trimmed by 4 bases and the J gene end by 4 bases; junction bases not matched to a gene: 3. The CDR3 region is CASSWGQTTGELFF. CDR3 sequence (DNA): TGTGCCAGCAGCTGGGGACAGACCACCGGGGAGCTGTTTTTT.

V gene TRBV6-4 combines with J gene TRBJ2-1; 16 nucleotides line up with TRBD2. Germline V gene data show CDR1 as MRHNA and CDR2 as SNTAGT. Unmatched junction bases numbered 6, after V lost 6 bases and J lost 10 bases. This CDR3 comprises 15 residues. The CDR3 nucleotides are TGTGCCAGCAGCCCGGGACTAGCGGGGGGGCTCGAGCAGTTCTTC. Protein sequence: CASSPGLAGGLEQFF.

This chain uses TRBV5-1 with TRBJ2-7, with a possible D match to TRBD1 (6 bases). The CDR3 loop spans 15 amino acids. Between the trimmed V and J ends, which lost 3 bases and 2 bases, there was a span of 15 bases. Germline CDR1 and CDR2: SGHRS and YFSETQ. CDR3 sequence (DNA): TGCGCCAGCAGCTACGGACAGTTGGGGGCCTACGAGCAGTACTTC. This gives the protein CASSYGQLGAYEQYF.

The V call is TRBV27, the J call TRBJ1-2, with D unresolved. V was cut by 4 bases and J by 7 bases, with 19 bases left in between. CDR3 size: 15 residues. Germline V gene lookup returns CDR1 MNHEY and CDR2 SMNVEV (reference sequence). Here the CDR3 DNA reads TGTGCCAGCAGTTCCTCCAACCCCAGTCCGGGTGGCTACACCTTC. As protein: CASSSSNPSPGGYTF.

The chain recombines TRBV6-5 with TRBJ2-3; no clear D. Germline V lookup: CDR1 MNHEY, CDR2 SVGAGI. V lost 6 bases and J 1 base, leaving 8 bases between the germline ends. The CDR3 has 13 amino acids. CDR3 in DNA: TGTGCCAGCAGCAGGTTAGGCACAGATACGCAGTATTTT. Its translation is CASSRLGTDTQYF.

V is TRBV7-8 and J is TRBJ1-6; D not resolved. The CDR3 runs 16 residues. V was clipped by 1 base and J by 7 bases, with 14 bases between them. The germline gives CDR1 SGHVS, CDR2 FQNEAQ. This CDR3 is CASSLESGFGNSPLHF. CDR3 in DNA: TGTGCCAGCAGCTTAGAATCGGGGTTCGGAAATTCACCCCTCCACTTT.

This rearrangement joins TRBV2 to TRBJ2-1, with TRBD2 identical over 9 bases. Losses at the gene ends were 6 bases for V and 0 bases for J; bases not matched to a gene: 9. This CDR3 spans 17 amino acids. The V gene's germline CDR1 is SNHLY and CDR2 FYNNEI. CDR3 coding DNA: TGTGCCAGCAGACCCGGGACTAGCCCCCTCTCCTACAATGAGCAGTTCTTC. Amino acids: CASRPGTSPLSYNEQFF.

This CDR3 reads CASSYTSTDTQYF. The CDR3 nucleotides are TGTGCCAGCAGTTACACAAGCACAGATACGCAGTATTTT. The rearrangement uses TRBV6-5 and TRBJ2-3; D remains unclear. The CDR3 sequence is 13 residues long. Per the germline V gene, CDR1 is MNHEY and CDR2 is SVGAGI. V was shortened by 2 bases and J by 0 bases, with 3 bases between the two germline ends.

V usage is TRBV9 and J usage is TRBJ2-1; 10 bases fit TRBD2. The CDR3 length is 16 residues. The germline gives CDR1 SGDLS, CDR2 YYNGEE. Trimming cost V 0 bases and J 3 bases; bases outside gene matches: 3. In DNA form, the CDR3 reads TGTGCCAGCAGCGTAGCAGCGGGGGGGTACTACAATGAGCAGTTCTTC. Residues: CASSVAAGGYYNEQFF.

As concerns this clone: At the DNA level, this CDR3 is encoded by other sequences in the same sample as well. CDR3 amino acids: CASRTTGGAQNTEAFF. CDR3 in DNA: TGCGCCAGCAGGACTACAGGGGGCGCTCAGAACACTGAAGCTTTCTTT. This chain connects TRBV5-1 to TRBJ1-1; 9 positions agree with TRBD1. The germline V gene has CDR1 SGHRS and CDR2 YFSETQ. J gave up 1 base and V 5 bases, and 9 bases lay outside the gene matches. This CDR3 has 16 residues. Together with reference TRBV5-1 and TRBJ1-1, the CDR3 gives the full variable domain: KAGVTQTPRYLIKTRGQQVTLSCSPISGHRSVSWYQQTPGQGLQFLFEYFSETQRNKGNFPGRFSGRQFSNSRSEMNVSTLELGDSALYLCASRTTGGAQNTEAFFGQGTRLTVV.

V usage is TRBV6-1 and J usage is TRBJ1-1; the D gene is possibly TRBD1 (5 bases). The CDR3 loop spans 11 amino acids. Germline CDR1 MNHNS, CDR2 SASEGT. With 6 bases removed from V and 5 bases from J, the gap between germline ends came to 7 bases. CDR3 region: CASRKGTEAFF. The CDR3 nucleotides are TGTGCCAGCAGAAAGGGGACTGAAGCTTTCTTT.